What follows are 28 T cell receptor beta chains derived from one specimen sequenced in a study of blood T cell repertoires in COVID-19. Using immunoSEQ multiplex PCR, the repertoire was profiled, and TCRdb retains in-frame clones only, with some absent. The sample has more than 200,000 clones; around 88% are singletons. The sequenced sample was PBMCs or T cells enriched from blood (not recorded which). These receptors all stem from a woman aged 25 to 39 who had recovered from COVID-19.

This clone came up many times. This chain uses TRBV2 with TRBJ2-7; TRBD2 matches at 8 bases. In germline, CDR1 is SNHLY, CDR2 FYNNEI. V gave up 8 bases and J gave up 3 bases; unmatched junction bases: 9. The CDR3 covers 14 residues. The CDR3: CASPLVAGSYEQYF. As DNA, the CDR3 is TGTGCCAGCCCTTTGGTAGCGGGAAGCTACGAGCAGTACTTC.

This sequence joins TRBV30 and TRBJ2-3, with 7 bases fitting TRBD1. The CDR3 contains 12 residues. Per the germline V gene, CDR1 is GTSNPN and CDR2 is SVGIG (reference sequence). V trimming: 5 bases; J trimming: 1 base; junction bases outside the gene matches: 0. The CDR3 DNA is TGTGCCTGGGACAGGGGCACAGATACGCAGTATTTT. Amino acid sequence: CAWDRGTDTQYF.

This clone was counted a single time. The rearrangement joins TRBV25-1 to TRBJ1-2; 9 bases fit TRBD1. CDR3 length: 16 amino acids. The germline CDR1 and CDR2 sequences are MGHDK and SYGVNS. Losses at the gene ends were 1 base for V and 7 bases for J; bases not matched to a gene: 10. The CDR3 bases are TGTGCCAGCAGTGAATTTGATCGGGACAGGGCGGCTGGCTACACCTTC. Amino acids: CASSEFDRDRAAGYTF.

This clone has just one count. This sequence joins TRBV2 and TRBJ1-4, with 8 positions matching TRBD1. The CDR3 has 13 amino acids. J gave up 5 bases and V 5 bases, and 1 base lay outside the gene matches. Germline CDR1 is SNHLY and CDR2 is FYNNEI. The CDR3 sequence is CASSRQGNEKLFF. CDR3 nucleotides: TGTGCCAGCAGTCGACAGGGGAATGAAAAACTGTTTTTT.

V is TRBV4-2 and J is TRBJ2-1; 9 bases fit TRBD1. Looked up from germline, CDR1 is LGHNA and CDR2 is YNFKEQ. CDR3 length: 18 amino acids. Trimming at V came to 1 base and at J to 8 bases, leaving 15 bases not matched to a gene. Here the CDR3 DNA reads TGTGCCAGCAGCCAAGCCACAGGGGGCCCCATCCTCCCCTATGAGCAGTTCTTC. Protein product: CASSQATGGPILPYEQFF.

The rearrangement links TRBV18 to TRBJ1-4, with D maybe TRBD1 (6 bases). Germline CDR1 is KGHSH and CDR2 is LQKENI. Trimming left V 3 bases short and J 7 bases short, with 12 bases between. The CDR3 loop spans 14 amino acids. For the CDR3, the DNA is TGTGCCAGCTCACCGAGCGGACAGTCTGAAAAACTGTTTTTT. Translation: CASSPSGQSEKLFF.

This clone was detected once. V usage is TRBV15 and J usage is TRBJ1-6, with D maybe TRBD1 (5 bases). V lost 0 bases to trimming and J lost 7 bases, with 19 bases between them. Germline values: CDR1 LNHNV, CDR2 YYDKDF (reference sequence). This CDR3 comprises 18 residues. In DNA form, the CDR3 reads TGTGCCACCAGCAGAGATACCCCAGCCCAGGGTGGAAATTCACCCCTCCACTTT. Protein sequence: CATSRDTPAQGGNSPLHF. Full variable domain (remainder filled in from reference TRBV15 and TRBJ1-6): DAMVIQNPRYQVTQFGKPVTLSCSQTLNHNVMYWYQQKSSQAPKLLFHYYDKDFNNEADTPDNFQSRRPNTSFCFLDIRSPGLGDTAMYLCATSRDTPAQGGNSPLHFGNGTRLTVT.

V gene TRBV19 combines with J gene TRBJ2-5, with 7 bases fitting TRBD2. V gave up 6 bases and J gave up 1 base; unmatched junction bases: 5. The CDR3 runs to 14 residues. Per germline, CDR1 LNHDA and CDR2 SQIVND (reference sequence). CDR3 region: CASSGRPPQETQYF. In DNA form, the CDR3 reads TGTGCCAGTAGCGGGAGGCCCCCCCAAGAGACCCAGTACTTC.

The sample holds a few counts of this clone. The chain is built from TRBV6-2 or TRBV6-3 and TRBJ1-1; D is possibly TRBD1 (6 bases). CDR3 length equals 20 residues. Germline V lookup: CDR1 MNHEY, CDR2 SVGEGT. V shed 3 bases and J shed 2 bases, with 28 bases lying between them. CDR3 bases: TGTGCCAGCAGTTATTTAGTGAGGCAGGGGCCATCCCCGCGAAACACTGAAGCTTTCTTT. Translation gives CASSYLVRQGPSPRNTEAFF.

This clone is a singleton in its sample. V usage is TRBV4-1 and J usage is TRBJ2-3, with D possibly TRBD1 on 7 matching bases. Looked up from germline, CDR1 is MGHRA and CDR2 is YSYEKL. Trimming took 3 bases from V and 1 from J, leaving 14 bases between them. This CDR3 is 16 amino acids long. The chain's CDR3 is CASSHPGGGGTDTQYF. CDR3 sequence (DNA): TGCGCCAGCAGCCATCCCGGAGGGGGCGGCACAGATACGCAGTATTTT.

The chain joins TRBV6-5 to TRBJ1-2; 10 nucleotides agree with TRBD1. Germline V gene sequence: CDR1 MNHEY, CDR2 SVGAGI. The CDR3 spans 16 residues. The trim removed 0 bases at V and 4 bases at J, leaving 5 bases unmatched. The CDR3 sequence: CASSYSRDRGGYGYTF. The DNA of the CDR3 is TGTGCCAGCAGTTACTCGAGGGACAGGGGTGGCTATGGCTACACCTTC.

The chain has TRBV4-3 and TRBJ2-2, with 14 bases that match TRBD2. With 4 bases clipped from V and 9 bases from J, the junction kept 7 bases outside the gene matches. Germline V gene sequence: CDR1 LGHNA, CDR2 YSLEER. CDR3 length equals 16 residues. The CDR3 reads CASSPAGLAGVRELFF. CDR3 nucleotides: TGCGCCAGCAGCCCCGCGGGACTAGCGGGAGTCAGGGAGCTGTTTTTT.

The V and J genes are TRBV9 and TRBJ1-5, with D unresolved. CDR1 is SGDLS and CDR2 is YYNGEE in the germline V gene. This CDR3 region has 13 residues. Trimming pared 0 bases from V and 4 bases from J, leaving 5 bases between. In DNA, the CDR3 is TGTGCCAGCAGCGTAGCTGCGAATCAGCCCCAGCATTTT. Translation gives CASSVAANQPQHF.

The chain uses TRBV18 and TRBJ2-7, with D maybe TRBD1 (6 bases). Germline loops: CDR1 KGHSH, CDR2 LQKENI. Trimming stripped 9 bases from V and 0 bases from J, with 24 bases between. This CDR3 comprises 17 residues. This chain's CDR3 is CARRYYITGYYSYEQYF. The CDR3 nucleotides are TGTGCCAGGCGTTATTACATTACAGGGTACTACTCCTACGAGCAGTACTTC.

As DNA, the CDR3 is TGTGCCAGCAGCTCCCCCGGTGGGACAGTATACTACACAGATACGCAGTATTTT. This translates into CASSSPGGTVYYTDTQYF. V is TRBV7-9 and J is TRBJ2-3, with 7 bases matching TRBD1. The junction had 15 bases not matched to a gene; V was cut back by 4 bases and J by 2 bases. Per germline, CDR1 SEHNR and CDR2 FQNEAQ (reference sequence). CDR3 size: 18 residues. The full variable domain, its missing parts supplied by reference TRBV7-9 and TRBJ2-3, is DTGVSQNPRHKITKRGQNVTFRCDPISEHNRLYWYRQTLGQGPEFLTYFQNEAQLEKSRLLSDRFSAERPKGSFSTLEIQRTEQGDSAMYLCASSSPGGTVYYTDTQYFGPGTRLTVL.

The V call is TRBV7-9, the J call TRBJ1-1; TRBD1 is a possible D gene (5 bases). Germline V lookup: CDR1 SEHNR, CDR2 FQNEAQ (reference sequence). The CDR3 totals 14 residues. Trimming pared 5 bases from V and 4 bases from J, leaving 14 bases between. The CDR3 spells CASSPVQRGTEAFF. CDR3 in DNA: TGTGCCAGCAGCCCGGTGCAAAGGGGCACTGAAGCTTTCTTT.

The V call is TRBV9, the J call TRBJ2-1, with a weak D call TRBD1 (6 bases). The CDR3 sequence is 12 residues long. CDR1 and CDR2 from the germline V gene are SGDLS and YYNGEE. V was cut by 4 bases and J by 9 bases, with 11 bases left in between. The CDR3 DNA reads TGTGCCAGCAGCACACAGGGAGTTGAGCAGTTCTTC. As protein: CASSTQGVEQFF. Looking up the rest from reference TRBV9 and TRBJ2-1 gives the full variable domain: DSGVTQTPKHLITATGQRVTLRCSPRSGDLSVYWYQQSLDQGLQFLIQYYNGEERAKGNILERFSAQQFPDLHSELNLSSLELGDSALYFCASSTQGVEQFFGPGTRLTVL.

The chain links TRBV27 to TRBJ2-2; 8 nucleotides align to TRBD2. Germline V lookup: CDR1 MNHEY, CDR2 SMNVEV (reference sequence). CDR3 length: 16 residues. V was pared by 6 bases and J by 6 bases, with 12 bases of the junction left unmatched. CDR3 bases: TGTGCCAGCAGAAAATTGCCGGGACTAGATCCCGGGGAGCTGTTTTTT. This codes for CASRKLPGLDPGELFF.

V and J are TRBV18 and TRBJ2-3; the D gene is possibly TRBD1 (6 bases). The CDR3 totals 14 residues. The V and J ends lost 2 bases and 7 bases respectively, with 13 bases between them. Germline loops: CDR1 KGHSH, CDR2 LQKENI. This CDR3 is CASSPSGGGYTQYF. In DNA, the CDR3 is TGTGCCAGCTCACCAAGCGGTGGGGGCTATACGCAGTATTTT.

V gene TRBV11-1 combines with J gene TRBJ2-6; D gene ambiguous. V was pared by 7 bases and J by 1 base, with 8 bases between. Germline V gene data show CDR1 as SGHAT and CDR2 as FQDESV (reference sequence). The CDR3 runs 14 residues. CDR3 nucleotides: TGTGCCAGCACTGACAATTCTGGGGCCAACGTCCTGACTTTC. Its translation: CASTDNSGANVLTF.

CDR3 nucleotide sequence: TGCAGTGCTAGTAAATCGCGGGAGTTGGGAGAGACCCAGTACTTC. Encoded protein: CSASKSRELGETQYF. The chain links TRBV20-1 to TRBJ2-5; 7 bases are a match to TRBD2. Germline V gene data show CDR1 as DFQATT and CDR2 as SNEGSKA (reference sequence). The CDR3 extends over 15 amino acids. J gave up 4 bases and V 3 bases, and 11 bases lay outside the gene matches.

The chain couples TRBV30 to TRBJ1-2; D is unresolved. V lost 0 bases, J lost 4 bases, and 12 bases lay in between. The CDR3 runs to 14 residues. Germline assignment: CDR1 GTSNPN and CDR2 SVGIG (reference sequence). The CDR3 nucleotides are TGTGCCTGGAGTGTCTCGTCGAGTGTCTATGGCTACACCTTC. As protein: CAWSVSSSVYGYTF.

The chain uses TRBV28 and TRBJ1-5; tentative D call: TRBD1 (5 bases). CDR1 is MDHEN and CDR2 is SYDVKM in the germline V gene. V was trimmed by 0 bases and J by 5 bases, leaving 11 bases between them. The CDR3 totals 15 residues. CDR3 in amino acids: CASSLWGRGDQPQHF. The CDR3 DNA reads TGTGCCAGCAGTTTATGGGGGCGGGGGGATCAGCCCCAGCATTTT.

This clone was found a few times. J is TRBJ1-5 and V is TRBV28; D is uncertain. Trimming took 3 bases from V and 1 from J, leaving 19 bases between them. Germline CDR1 and CDR2: MDHEN and SYDVKM. The CDR3 sequence is 18 residues long. CDR3 sequence (DNA): TGTGCCAGCAGTTTCGTCCACACCCTTCGCGGGAGCAATCAGCCCCAGCATTTT. Protein sequence: CASSFVHTLRGSNQPQHF. The variable domain in full, completed from reference TRBV28 and TRBJ1-5, reads DVKVTQSSRYLVKRTGEKVFLECVQDMDHENMFWYRQDPGLGLRLIYFSYDVKMKEKGDIPEGYSVSREKKERFSLILESASTNQTSMYLCASSFVHTLRGSNQPQHFGDGTRLSIL.

The chain has TRBV29-1 and TRBJ1-3, with D possibly matching TRBD1 (5 bases). Germline loops: CDR1 SQVTM, CDR2 ANQGSEA. V was cut by 2 bases and J by 0 bases, with 8 bases left in between. This CDR3 contains 14 residues. CDR3 residues: CSVELQVSGNTIYF. CDR3 bases: TGCAGCGTTGAATTACAGGTCTCTGGAAACACCATATATTTT.

The CDR3 DNA sequence: TGCGCCAGCAGCCAGACTGTGGGGGGGTACAATGAGCAGTTCTTC. Protein sequence: CASSQTVGGYNEQFF. J is TRBJ2-1 and V is TRBV5-1; 7 nucleotides line up with TRBD2. Germline V CDR1 and CDR2: SGHRS, YFSETQ. CDR3 length: 15 residues. V was pared by 4 bases and J by 4 bases, with 8 bases of the junction left unmatched.

J is TRBJ1-2 and V is TRBV4-1; D is unclear. From germline, CDR1 is MGHRA and CDR2 YSYEKL. The CDR3 contains 16 residues. The V and J ends lost 0 bases and 4 bases respectively, with 15 bases between them. The CDR3 sequence is CASSQDPLQPSYGYTF. DNA for the CDR3: TGCGCCAGCAGCCAAGACCCCCTACAGCCATCCTATGGCTACACCTTC.

V and J are TRBV28 and TRBJ1-4; tentatively, D is TRBD1 (6 bases). The CDR3 sequence is 13 residues long. Germline assignment: CDR1 MDHEN and CDR2 SYDVKM. Trimming took off 6 bases at V and 11 bases at J, with 16 bases between the two ends. CDR3 bases: TGTGCCAGCAGCCCCTTATGGGGGCAGAAACTGTTTTTT. Translating gives CASSPLWGQKLFF.